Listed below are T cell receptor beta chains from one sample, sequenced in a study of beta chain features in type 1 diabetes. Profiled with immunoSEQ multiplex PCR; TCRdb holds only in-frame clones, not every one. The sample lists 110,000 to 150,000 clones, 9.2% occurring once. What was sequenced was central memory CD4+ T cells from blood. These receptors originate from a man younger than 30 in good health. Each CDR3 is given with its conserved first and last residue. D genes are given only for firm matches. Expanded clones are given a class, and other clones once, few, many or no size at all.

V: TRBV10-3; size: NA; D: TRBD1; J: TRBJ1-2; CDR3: CAISFGTGGGYTF; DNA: TGTGCCATCAGTTTCGGGACAGGGGGAGGCTACACCTTC
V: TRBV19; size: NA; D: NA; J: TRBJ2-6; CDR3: CASSSPGSGANVLTF; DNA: TGTGCCAGTAGTAGTCCGGGTTCAGGGGCCAACGTCCTGACTTTC
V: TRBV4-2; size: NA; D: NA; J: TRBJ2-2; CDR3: CASSGGGDLIGELFF; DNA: TGTGCCAGCAGCGGGGGAGGAGATTTAATCGGGGAGCTGTTTTTT
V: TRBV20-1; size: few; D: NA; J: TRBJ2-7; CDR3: CSAEVGSEQYF; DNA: TGCAGTGCTGAGGTTGGGTCCGAGCAGTACTTC
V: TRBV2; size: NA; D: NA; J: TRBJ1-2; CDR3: CASSEVGAWGYTF; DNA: TGTGCCAGCAGTGAAGTGGGGGCATGGGGCTACACCTTC
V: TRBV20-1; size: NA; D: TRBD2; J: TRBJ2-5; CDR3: CSLAGVGTQYF; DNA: TGCAGTCTAGCGGGGGTCGGGACCCAGTACTTC
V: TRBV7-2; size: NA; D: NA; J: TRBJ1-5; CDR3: CASSPAGSSNQPQHF; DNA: TGTGCCAGCAGCCCTGCGGGTTCGAGCAATCAGCCCCAGCATTTT
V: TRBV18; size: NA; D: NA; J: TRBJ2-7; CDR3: CASSPARTDGREYF; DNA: TGTGCCAGCTCACCCGCCAGGACAGATGGGAGAGAGTACTTC
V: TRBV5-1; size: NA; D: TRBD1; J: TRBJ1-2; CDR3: CASSVRTGGIDGYTF; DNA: TGCGCCAGCAGCGTTAGGACAGGGGGGATCGATGGCTACACCTTC
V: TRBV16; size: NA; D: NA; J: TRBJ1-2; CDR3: CASSQSIQGQRLYGYTF; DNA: TGTGCCAGCAGCCAATCGATCCAAGGACAGAGGCTTTATGGCTACACCTTC
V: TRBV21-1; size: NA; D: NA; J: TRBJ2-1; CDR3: CASPGLAVGEAGGPSYNEQFF; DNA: TGTGCCAGCCCCGGACTAGCGGTAGGGGAGGCGGGGGGGCCCTCCTACAATGAGCAGTTCTTC
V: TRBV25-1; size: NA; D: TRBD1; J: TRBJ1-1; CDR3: CASSDLWTGTEAFF; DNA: TGTGCCAGCAGTGACCTCTGGACAGGGACTGAAGCTTTCTTT
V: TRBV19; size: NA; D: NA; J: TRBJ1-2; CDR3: CASSILEGGYTF; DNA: TGTGCCAGTAGTATCTTAGAGGGTGGCTACACCTTC
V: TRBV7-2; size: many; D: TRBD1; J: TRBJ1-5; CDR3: CASSSPDRGQNQPQHF; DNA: TGTGCCAGCAGCTCTCCGGACAGGGGGCAGAATCAGCCCCAGCATTTT
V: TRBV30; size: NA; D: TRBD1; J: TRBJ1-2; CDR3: CAWSEGQGTNYGYTF; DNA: TGTGCCTGGAGTGAGGGACAGGGAACTAACTATGGCTACACCTTC
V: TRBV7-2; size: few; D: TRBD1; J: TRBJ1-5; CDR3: CASSLTGGSNQPQHF; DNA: TGTGCCAGCAGCCTGACAGGGGGCAGCAATCAGCCCCAGCATTTT
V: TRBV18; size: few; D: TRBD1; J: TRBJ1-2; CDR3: CASSPLTGSYGYTF; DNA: TGTGCCAGCTCACCATTGACAGGGAGCTATGGCTACACCTTC
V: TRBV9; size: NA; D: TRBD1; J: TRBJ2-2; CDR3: CASSPRAPGQGQIGGELFF; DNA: TGTGCCAGCAGCCCGCGCGCCCCGGGACAGGGCCAAATAGGCGGGGAGCTGTTTTTT
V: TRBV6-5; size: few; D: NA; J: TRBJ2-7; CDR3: CASREVKGGGYEQYF; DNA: TGTGCCAGCAGGGAGGTTAAGGGAGGGGGCTACGAGCAGTACTTC
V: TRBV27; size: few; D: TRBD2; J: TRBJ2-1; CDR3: CASSPHRLLAGDEQFF; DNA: TGTGCCAGCAGTCCACACCGACTACTAGCGGGGGATGAGCAGTTCTTC
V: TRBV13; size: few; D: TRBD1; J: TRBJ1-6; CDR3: CASRARTGDYSPLHF; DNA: TGTGCCAGCAGAGCACGGACAGGGGATTATTCACCCCTCCACTTT
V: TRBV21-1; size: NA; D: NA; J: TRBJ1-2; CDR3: CASSNWRVGVYGYTF; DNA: TGTGCCAGCAGCAATTGGAGGGTGGGGGTCTATGGCTACACCTTC
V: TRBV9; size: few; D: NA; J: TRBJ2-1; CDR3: CASNKEGTVYNEQFF; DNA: TGTGCCAGCAACAAGGAGGGGACAGTATACAATGAGCAGTTCTTC
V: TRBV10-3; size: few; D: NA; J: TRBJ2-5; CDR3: CAISEPGQETQYF; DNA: TGTGCCATCAGTGAGCCAGGGCAAGAGACCCAGTACTTC
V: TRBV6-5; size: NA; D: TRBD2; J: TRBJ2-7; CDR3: CASSYVRGGSYEQYF; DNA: TGTGCCAGCAGTTACGTGCGGGGGGGCTCTTACGAGCAGTACTTC
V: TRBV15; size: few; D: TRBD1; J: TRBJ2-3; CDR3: CATSRSTGVADTQYF; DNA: TGTGCCACCAGCAGATCGACAGGGGTGGCAGATACGCAGTATTTT
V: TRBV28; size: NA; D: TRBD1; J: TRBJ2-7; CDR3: CASRRDRPSYEQYF; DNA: TGTGCCAGCAGACGGGACAGGCCATCCTACGAGCAGTACTTC
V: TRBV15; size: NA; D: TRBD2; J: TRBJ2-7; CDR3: CATSRHGPTSGGGEQYF; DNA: TGTGCCACCAGCAGACACGGGCCCACTAGCGGGGGGGGCGAGCAGTACTTC
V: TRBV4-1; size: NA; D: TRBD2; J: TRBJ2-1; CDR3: CASSHGRTSGGVDEQFF; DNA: TGCGCCAGCAGCCACGGTCGGACTAGCGGGGGGGTAGATGAGCAGTTCTTC
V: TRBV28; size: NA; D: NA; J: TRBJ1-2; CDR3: CASTKYRESAYGYTF; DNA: TGTGCCAGCACCAAATACCGGGAGAGTGCCTATGGCTACACCTTC
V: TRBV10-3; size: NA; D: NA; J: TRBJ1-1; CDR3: CAIRDTSMNTEAFF; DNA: TGTGCCATCAGAGACACGTCGATGAACACTGAAGCTTTCTTT
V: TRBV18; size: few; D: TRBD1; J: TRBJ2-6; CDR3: CASSPSTGTGYNPGANVLTF; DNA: TGTGCCAGCTCACCATCAACCGGGACAGGGTATAATCCCGGGGCCAACGTCCTGACTTTC
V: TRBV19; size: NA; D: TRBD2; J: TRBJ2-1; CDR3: CASSEERGGNEQFF; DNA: TGTGCCAGTAGTGAGGAGCGGGGGGGCAATGAGCAGTTCTTC
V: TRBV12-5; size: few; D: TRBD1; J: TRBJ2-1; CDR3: CASATLIGTGYNEQFF; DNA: TGTGCTAGTGCCACCCTTATCGGGACAGGATACAATGAGCAGTTCTTC
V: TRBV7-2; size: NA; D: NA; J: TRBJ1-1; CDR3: CASSASRRGTEAFF; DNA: TGTGCCAGCAGCGCTTCGAGGCGTGGCACTGAAGCTTTCTTT
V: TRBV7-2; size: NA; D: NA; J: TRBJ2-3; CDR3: CASSLVLFRKDTQYF; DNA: TGTGCCAGCAGCTTAGTGCTTTTTAGAAAGGATACGCAGTATTTT
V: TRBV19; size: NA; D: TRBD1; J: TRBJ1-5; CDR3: CASSIEGLQGYSNQPQHF; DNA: TGTGCCAGTAGTATCGAAGGTTTACAGGGGTATAGCAATCAGCCCCAGCATTTT
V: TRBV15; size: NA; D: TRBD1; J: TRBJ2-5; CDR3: CATSPRTGNQETQYF; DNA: TGTGCCACCAGCCCCCGGACAGGGAATCAAGAGACCCAGTACTTC
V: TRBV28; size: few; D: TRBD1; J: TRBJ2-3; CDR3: CASRDSYGQGKTDTQYF; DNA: TGTGCCAGCAGAGACTCCTATGGACAGGGAAAAACAGATACGCAGTATTTT
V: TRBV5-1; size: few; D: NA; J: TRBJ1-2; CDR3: CASSLASNSNYGYTF; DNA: TGCGCCAGCAGCTTGGCCTCCAACAGTAACTATGGCTACACCTTC
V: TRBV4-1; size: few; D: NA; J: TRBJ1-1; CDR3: CASSQVTANTEAFF; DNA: TGCGCCAGCAGCCAGGTGACAGCCAACACTGAAGCTTTCTTT
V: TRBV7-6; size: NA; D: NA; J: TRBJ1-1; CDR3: CASSAFRQVNTEAFF; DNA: TGTGCCAGCAGCGCATTTAGGCAGGTGAACACTGAAGCTTTCTTT
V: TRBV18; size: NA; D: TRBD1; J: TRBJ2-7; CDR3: CASSPGTDPYEQYF; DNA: TGTGCCAGCTCACCAGGGACAGATCCCTACGAGCAGTACTTC
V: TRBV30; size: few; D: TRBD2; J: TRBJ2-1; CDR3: CAWSLRTSGTYNEQFF; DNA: TGTGCCTGGAGTCTCCGGACTAGCGGGACCTACAATGAGCAGTTCTTC
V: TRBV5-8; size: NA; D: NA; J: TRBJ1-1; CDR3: CASSIQVTEAFF; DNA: TGTGCCAGCAGCATACAGGTGACTGAAGCTTTCTTT
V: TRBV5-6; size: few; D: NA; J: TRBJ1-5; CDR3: CASSLVGRVDQPQHF; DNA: TGTGCCAGCAGCTTGGTCGGCAGGGTTGATCAGCCCCAGCATTTT
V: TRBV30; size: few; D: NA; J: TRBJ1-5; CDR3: CAWTSTGQPQHF; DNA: TGTGCCTGGACTTCCACAGGTCAGCCCCAGCATTTT
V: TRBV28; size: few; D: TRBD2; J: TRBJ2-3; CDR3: CASSSGRAADTQYF; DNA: TGTGCCAGCAGCAGCGGGAGGGCCGCAGATACGCAGTATTTT
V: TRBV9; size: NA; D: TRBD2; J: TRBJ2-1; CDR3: CASSVDPGGHGSEQFF; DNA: TGTGCCAGCAGCGTAGACCCGGGGGGGCACGGAAGTGAGCAGTTCTTC
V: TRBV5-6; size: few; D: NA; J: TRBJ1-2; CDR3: CASSSTGNYGYTF; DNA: TGTGCCAGCAGCTCGACAGGCAACTATGGCTACACCTTC
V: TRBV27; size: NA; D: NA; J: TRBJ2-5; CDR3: CASSFPSGGQKETQYF; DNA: TGTGCCAGCAGTTTCCCCTCCGGGGGGCAGAAGGAGACCCAGTACTTC
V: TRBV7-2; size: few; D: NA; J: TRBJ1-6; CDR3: CASSARQDYNSPLHF; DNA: TGTGCCAGCAGCGCCCGACAGGACTATAATTCACCCCTCCACTTT
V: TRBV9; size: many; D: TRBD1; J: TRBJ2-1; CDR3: CASSVEGAPGEGAYNEQFF; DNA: TGTGCCAGCAGCGTAGAGGGGGCCCCTGGGGAAGGAGCCTACAATGAGCAGTTCTTC
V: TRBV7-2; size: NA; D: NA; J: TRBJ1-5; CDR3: CASSLQGIDQPQHF; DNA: TGTGCCAGCAGCTTACAGGGAATTGATCAGCCCCAGCATTTT
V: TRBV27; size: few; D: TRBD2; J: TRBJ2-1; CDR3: CASRAASGGRDEQFF; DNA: TGTGCCAGCAGAGCGGCCAGCGGGGGGCGCGATGAGCAGTTCTTC
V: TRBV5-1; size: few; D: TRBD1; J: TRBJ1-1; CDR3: CASSLGTGHTEAFF; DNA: TGCGCCAGCAGCTTGGGGACAGGGCACACTGAAGCTTTCTTT
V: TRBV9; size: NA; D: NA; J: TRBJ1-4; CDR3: CASSATTTNEKLFF; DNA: TGTGCCAGCAGCGCGACAACAACTAATGAAAAACTGTTTTTT
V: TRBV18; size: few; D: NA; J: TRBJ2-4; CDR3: CASSPRTENIQYF; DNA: TGTGCCAGCTCACCACGAACAGAAAACATTCAGTACTTC
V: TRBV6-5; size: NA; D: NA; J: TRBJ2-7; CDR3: CASSPRAPGYEQYF; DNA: TGTGCCAGCAGTCCCAGAGCCCCCGGGTACGAGCAGTACTTC
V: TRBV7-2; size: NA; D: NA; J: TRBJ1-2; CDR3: CASSSREGWNYGYTF; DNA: TGTGCCAGCAGCTCGCGGGAGGGTTGGAACTATGGCTACACCTTC